The 10 T cell receptor beta chains given below trace back to one sample, sequenced in a study of blood T cell repertoires in COVID-19 (TCRdb year 2020). The library relied on the immunoSEQ multiplex PCR assay. TCRdb stores this immuneACCESS table with in-frame sequences only. Part of the clones is absent; in the studies checked, under half of the shortfall reflects unresolved V genes, and no reason is known for the rest. This sample comprises about 300,000 clones, 70% to 90% of them detected only once. The biggest ten clones account for approximately 5% of the sample. Material for sequencing was PBMCs or T cells enriched from blood (not recorded which). These TCRs come from a woman aged 25 to 39 who had recovered from COVID-19.

The chain links TRBV25-1 to TRBJ2-7; 9 bases agree with TRBD1. Germline CDR1 MGHDK, CDR2 SYGVNS. Trimming cost V 10 bases and J 7 bases; bases outside gene matches: 8. This CDR3 spans 12 amino acids. CDR3 DNA sequence: TGTGCCACCGGGACAGGGAGCCGAGAGCAGTACTTC. It is translated as CATGTGSREQYF.

The rearrangement joins TRBV5-5 to TRBJ1-6; no reliable D call. V lost 4 bases and J 11 bases, leaving 13 bases between the germline ends. This CDR3 contains 13 residues. The germline V gene encodes CDR1 SGHKS and CDR2 YYEKEE (reference sequence). CDR3 sequence (DNA): TGTGCCAGCAGCGCGAGGCCTCCTCCACCCCTCCACTTT. It codes for CASSARPPPPLHF.

The rearrangement uses TRBV6-2 or TRBV6-3 and TRBJ1-1; D call uncertain. Germline-derived CDR1 and CDR2 are MNHEY and SVGEGT. The CDR3 runs 14 residues. V shed 7 bases and J shed 2 bases, with 14 bases lying between them. The CDR3 sequence: CASTPSRGNTEAFF. The CDR3 DNA sequence: TGTGCCAGCACCCCTTCGCGGGGAAACACTGAAGCTTTCTTT.

The chain has TRBV4-2 and TRBJ2-1, with 9 positions matching TRBD2. From germline, CDR1 is LGHNA and CDR2 YNFKEQ. This CDR3 contains 19 residues. The trim removed 0 bases at V and 0 bases at J, leaving 9 bases unmatched. The CDR3 is CASSQDPAGGRSSYNEQFF. CDR3 in DNA: TGTGCCAGCAGCCAAGATCCAGCGGGGGGCCGGAGCTCCTACAATGAGCAGTTCTTC.

CDR3 nucleotides: TGTGCCAGCAGCTCCACGGGGGCGAACACCGGGGAGCTGTTTTTT. Translating gives CASSSTGANTGELFF. The rearrangement joins TRBV7-2 to TRBJ2-2, with D perhaps TRBD2 (6 bases). Germline V lookup: CDR1 SGHTA, CDR2 FQGNSA. Trimming left V 4 bases short and J 0 bases short, with 9 bases between. The CDR3 spans 15 residues.

The J gene is TRBJ1-6, the V gene TRBV6-5, with 7 positions matching TRBD1. Germline CDR1 and CDR2: MNHEY and SVGAGI. The CDR3 runs 14 residues. The junction had 12 bases not matched to a gene; V was cut back by 11 bases and J by 8 bases. Written as DNA, the CDR3 is TGTGCCGGGAAACAGGGGACGTCGTATTCACCCCTCCACTTT. Translation gives CAGKQGTSYSPLHF.

The rearrangement uses TRBV11-2 and TRBJ1-2; 9 positions match TRBD1. J gave up 8 bases and V 4 bases, and 8 bases lay outside the gene matches. The germline CDR1 and CDR2 sequences are SGHAT and FQNNGV. This CDR3 is built from 14 residues. The CDR3 loop is CASSYDRTGEGYTF. The CDR3 DNA reads as TGTGCCAGCAGCTACGATCGGACAGGGGAAGGCTACACCTTC. Together with reference TRBV11-2 and TRBJ1-2, the CDR3 gives the full variable domain: EAGVAQSPRYKIIEKRQSVAFWCNPISGHATLYWYQQILGQGPKLLIQFQNNGVVDDSQLPKDRFSAERLKGVDSTLKIQPAKLEDSAVYLCASSYDRTGEGYTFGSGTRLTVV.

This rearrangement joins TRBV7-2 to TRBJ1-5; TRBD1 matches at 8 bases. Germline CDR1 SGHTA, CDR2 FQGNSA. This CDR3 is built from 13 residues. Unmatched junction bases numbered 4, after V lost 5 bases and J lost 7 bases. The DNA for the CDR3 is TGTGCCAGCAGCCTAACAGGGGGGCAGCCCCAGCATTTT. Encoded protein: CASSLTGGQPQHF.

This clone has a single count. This chain connects TRBV5-4 to TRBJ2-5, with TRBD2 identical over 9 bases. The CDR3 is 16 amino acids. Germline CDR1 is SGHNT and CDR2 is YYREEE (reference sequence). V gave up 2 bases and J gave up 4 bases; unmatched junction bases: 9. The CDR3 reads CASSLSSGGGVETQYF. The CDR3 nucleotides read TGTGCCAGCAGCTTAAGTAGCGGGGGAGGTGTAGAGACCCAGTACTTC.

CDR3 nucleotide sequence: TGTGCCAGCAGCTTAGGAGGGCGGGGCGGAGATACGCAGTATTTT. This sequence encodes CASSLGGRGGDTQYF. The rearrangement uses TRBV11-2 and TRBJ2-3, with D tentatively TRBD2 (6 bases). V was cut by 1 base and J by 5 bases, with 13 bases left in between. Germline V lookup: CDR1 SGHAT, CDR2 FQNNGV. CDR3 length equals 15 residues.